Shown below are 17 T cell receptor beta chains from a single sample sequenced in a study of beta chain features in type 1 diabetes. The isolated RNA, all of it, was reverse transcribed, so expressed TCRB transcripts were what got sequenced. Clones were read by immunoSEQ multiplex PCR, and TCRdb kept only the in-frame ones, dropping some. The sample records a few hundred thousand clones, approximately 15% being singletons. Sequenced input: naive CD4+ T cells from blood. The receptors derive from a woman aged 18-35 years in good health.

The chain employs TRBV28 and TRBJ2-1, with 8 bases matching TRBD2. Trimming took 4 bases from V and 4 from J; bases not matched to a gene: 12. The CDR3 spans 17 residues. Germline V gene data show CDR1 as MDHEN and CDR2 as SYDVKM. DNA for the CDR3: TGTGCCAGCAGTTCTCGCCTGGGAGCGGGAGCTTACAATGAGCAGTTCTTC. Residues: CASSSRLGAGAYNEQFF.

This clone has just a few counts. The chain joins TRBV11-3 to TRBJ2-1; 7 nucleotides agree with TRBD1. Germline V CDR1 and CDR2: SGHNT, YENEEA. After removal of 0 bases from V and 3 bases from J, the junction contained 2 bases not matched to a gene. The CDR3 loop spans 15 amino acids. The CDR3 loop is CASSLEGQYYNEQFF. The CDR3 DNA reads as TGTGCCAGCAGCTTAGAGGGACAGTACTACAATGAGCAGTTCTTC.

This clone was observed a handful of times. The chain couples TRBV11-2 to TRBJ1-2, with D perhaps matching TRBD1 (5 bases). Trimming left V 0 bases short and J 5 bases short, with 10 bases between. This CDR3 comprises 14 residues. Per germline, CDR1 SGHAT and CDR2 FQNNGV. CDR3 DNA sequence: TGTGCCAGCAGCTTAGACGCGGGACTTTATGGCTACACCTTC. Protein: CASSLDAGLYGYTF.

The chain joins TRBV4-2 to TRBJ2-7; D possibly corresponds to TRBD1 (6 bases). Germline V lookup: CDR1 LGHNA, CDR2 YNFKEQ. The V end was cut by 1 base, the J end by 2 bases, with 9 bases between. The CDR3 runs 14 residues. CDR3 DNA: TGTGCCAGCAGCCAAGGGACAGCGACCTACGAGCAGTACTTC. Encoded protein: CASSQGTATYEQYF.

The V call is TRBV9, the J call TRBJ2-7; possibly TRBD2 for D (6 bases). The CDR3 runs 16 residues. The germline V and J ends were trimmed by 0 bases and 4 bases, with 17 bases remaining between them. Germline loops: CDR1 SGDLS, CDR2 YYNGEE. The CDR3 loop is CASSVEFAGRIYEQYF. CDR3 DNA: TGTGCCAGCAGCGTAGAATTCGCTGGGAGGATTTACGAGCAGTACTTC.

This clone is a singleton in its sample. The chain couples TRBV2 to TRBJ1-1; 8 bases align to TRBD1. Germline CDR1 reads SNHLY; CDR2 reads FYNNEI. CDR3 length: 15 amino acids. V lost 5 bases to trimming and J lost 6 bases; unmatched junction nucleotides: 11. CDR3 in DNA: TGTGCCAGCAGTCTAACAGGACAGGGAATCTCTGAAGCTTTCTTT. It is translated as CASSLTGQGISEAFF.

This clone was counted a few times. The rearrangement links TRBV30 to TRBJ2-1, with 12 nucleotides matching TRBD2. Germline V gene data show CDR1 as GTSNPN and CDR2 as SVGIG (reference sequence). This CDR3 is 14 amino acids long. The ends lost 4 bases at V and 9 bases at J; junction bases unmatched: 7. The CDR3 region is CAWNLRLAGAEQFF. Written as DNA, the CDR3 is TGTGCCTGGAATCTACGACTAGCGGGAGCTGAGCAGTTCTTC.

This clone was seen more than once but under ten times. The V and J genes are TRBV18 and TRBJ1-5; D possibly corresponds to TRBD1 (5 bases). V was trimmed by 3 bases and J by 1 base, leaving 10 bases between them. CDR1 is KGHSH and CDR2 is LQKENI in the germline V gene. CDR3 length: 15 amino acids. CDR3 sequence (DNA): TGTGCCAGCTCACCTCTCGGGGGAAGCAATCAGCCCCAGCATTTT. Translation gives CASSPLGGSNQPQHF.

The J gene is TRBJ2-1, the V gene TRBV29-1, with a tentative D call TRBD2 (6 bases). Trimming took off 4 bases at V and 0 bases at J, with 7 bases between the two ends. The CDR3 is 13 residues long. Per germline, CDR1 SQVTM and CDR2 ANQGSEA. CDR3 DNA sequence: TGCAGCGTTGGACTAGGCTCCTACAATGAGCAGTTCTTC. Protein sequence: CSVGLGSYNEQFF.

V gene TRBV28 combines with J gene TRBJ2-5; D possibly corresponds to TRBD2 (6 bases). Looked up from germline, CDR1 is MDHEN and CDR2 is SYDVKM. V was shortened by 2 bases and J by 5 bases, with 15 bases between the two germline ends. CDR3 size: 15 residues. The CDR3 is CASSLVEGGRETQYF. The CDR3 region has the DNA TGTGCCAGCAGTTTAGTGGAGGGAGGACGGGAGACCCAGTACTTC.

This clone was observed a handful of times. The chain is built from TRBV6-1 and TRBJ2-1, with a possible D match to TRBD1 (6 bases). Germline V CDR1 and CDR2: MNHNS, SASEGT. V gave up 4 bases and J gave up 9 bases, with 19 bases separating them. The CDR3 runs 15 residues. This CDR3 is CASSVFGGQRSEQFF. The CDR3 DNA is TGTGCCAGCAGTGTCTTTGGGGGCCAAAGGAGTGAGCAGTTCTTC.

This rearrangement joins TRBV7-9 to TRBJ2-1; D gene ambiguous. V lost 0 bases and J lost 6, with 12 bases in between. The CDR3 contains 15 residues. Per germline, CDR1 SEHNR and CDR2 FQNEAQ (reference sequence). CDR3: CASSLARTASNEQFF. As DNA, the CDR3 is TGTGCCAGCAGCTTAGCGCGCACGGCTAGCAATGAGCAGTTCTTC.

This clone was seen a handful of times. V usage is TRBV2 and J usage is TRBJ2-7, with 9 bases aligning to TRBD1. With 5 bases clipped from V and 4 bases from J, the junction kept 6 bases outside the gene matches. The CDR3 totals 14 residues. Germline CDR1 is SNHLY and CDR2 is FYNNEI. In nucleotides, the CDR3 is TGTGCCAGCAGTTGGACAGGGGAACCTTACGAGCAGTACTTC. Translated: CASSWTGEPYEQYF.

For this clone: The sample holds other DNA sequences that translate to the same CDR3. This chain links TRBV4-1 with TRBJ2-3, with 12 bases lining up with TRBD2. CDR1 MGHRA and CDR2 YSYEKL come from the germline V gene. Losses at the gene ends were 0 bases for V and 0 bases for J; bases not matched to a gene: 4. The CDR3 extends over 18 amino acids. CDR3 protein: CASSQDRGTSGSTDTQYF. In DNA form, the CDR3 reads TGCGCCAGCAGCCAAGATCGCGGGACTAGCGGGAGCACAGATACGCAGTATTTT.

The chain uses TRBV4-2 and TRBJ2-2, with TRBD2 as a possible D gene (5 bases). V lost 5 bases and J 10 bases, leaving 23 bases between the germline ends. The CDR3 extends over 16 amino acids. Per the germline V gene, CDR1 is LGHNA and CDR2 is YNFKEQ. The CDR3 coding sequence is TGTGCCAGCAGCTCCCTCGTGGCTAGCAACATCCAGGAGCTGTTTTTT. Its translation: CASSSLVASNIQELFF.

The chain uses TRBV11-2 and TRBJ2-7, with 8 bases matching TRBD2. Germline CDR1 and CDR2: SGHAT and FQNNGV. The junction had 11 bases not matched to a gene; V was cut back by 5 bases and J by 2 bases. This CDR3 spans 16 amino acids. The CDR3 nucleotides are TGTGCCAGCAGCGGGTCGGGACTAGTCCTGACCTACGAGCAGTACTTC. Translated, it gives CASSGSGLVLTYEQYF.

CDR3 in DNA: TGTGCCAGCAGCGTAGCCATACACGGGGCCTACGAGCAGTACTTC. Encoded protein: CASSVAIHGAYEQYF. This sequence joins TRBV9 and TRBJ2-7, with a tentative D call TRBD2 (5 bases). V gave up 0 bases and J gave up 2 bases, with 12 bases separating them. Germline V gene sequence: CDR1 SGDLS, CDR2 YYNGEE. The CDR3 is made up of 15 amino acids. Variable domain in full (rest from reference TRBV9 and TRBJ2-7): DSGVTQTPKHLITATGQRVTLRCSPRSGDLSVYWYQQSLDQGLQFLIQYYNGEERAKGNILERFSAQQFPDLHSELNLSSLELGDSALYFCASSVAIHGAYEQYFGPGTRLTVT.